Sequencing of this TCR beta chain was carried out in a study of blood T cell repertoires in COVID-19 (dated by TCRdb to 2018 to 2021). Describing the broader study: Samples from collaborators originated in the United States, Italy and Spain and spanned both the acute and convalescent phases of COVID-19. The material from the prospective study consisted of cDNA or gDNA derived from T cells, B-cell-depleted T cells, or PBMCs. The dataset comprised deeply sampled blood TCRbeta repertoires from subjects exposed to, actively infected with, or recovered from COVID-19. The repertoires were released in a freely available public database meant as a resource for research on the immune response to SARS-CoV-2. The samples were drawn from the first 160 participants of the ongoing ImmuneRACE study and from more than 1,000 subjects provided by 6 global collaborators. A de-identified subject ID, COVID-19 status, age in years and sex were almost always included in the sample metadata. Where available, HLA class I and class II types were obtained from metadata supplied by the sample provider rather than from assay-based typing. Here is what the overall study found, with its caveats: How much clinical and demographic metadata was included differed by source and by participant, and the metadata was provided uncurated.

The collaborating institutions used their own protocols to collect whole blood in K2EDTA tubes. For TCRbeta analysis, collaborator samples were shipped as frozen whole blood, as isolated PBMCs, or as DNA extracted from either sample type. TCRbeta CDR3 regions were amplified from genomic DNA by means of the immunoSEQ Assay, a bias-controlled multiplex PCR. Per the original workflow: Within the assay, amplification of reference gene primers was used to estimate how many nucleated cells each sample contained. To quantify the absolute abundance of each unique TCRbeta CDR3 rearrangement, sequence reads were collapsed and filtered. For each sample, productive Simpson clonality was calculated by taking the square root of Simpson's diversity index across productive rearrangements. TCRdb limited this immuneACCESS table to in-frame rearrangements with V and J called. A share of clones is missing; checked studies link under half to unresolved V genes, and the rest is unexplained. The V and J calls and clone size were taken over from that table, and D and trimming were inferred from the DNA. In this sample the table shows some 140,000 clones, 70% to 85% of which occur a single time. Less than 4.5% of the sample lies in the top ten.

CDR1 and CDR2 are drawn from the germline V gene: KGHDR, SFDVKD. The CDR3 contains 17 residues, cysteine and phenylalanine counted. The sequence is cut down to CDR3 DNA, 51 bases in frame from base 1. From V the trimming removes 3 bases and from J it removes 5 bases, while the gene matches leave 12 bases of the junction unaccounted for. Note on this clone: Its target antigen remains unknown. The record has no base qualities; no much larger clone is one base away.

This TCR came from a man in his sixties with acute or convalescent COVID-19. The material sequenced was peripheral blood. The rearrangement combines TRBV24-1 with TRBJ2-3, with 8 junctional bases fitting TRBD1. The DNA sequence reads TGTGCCACCAGTGATGCGGACAGGGTTCAGTCACAAGATACGCAGTATTTT. This gives the protein CATSDADRVQSQDTQYF.